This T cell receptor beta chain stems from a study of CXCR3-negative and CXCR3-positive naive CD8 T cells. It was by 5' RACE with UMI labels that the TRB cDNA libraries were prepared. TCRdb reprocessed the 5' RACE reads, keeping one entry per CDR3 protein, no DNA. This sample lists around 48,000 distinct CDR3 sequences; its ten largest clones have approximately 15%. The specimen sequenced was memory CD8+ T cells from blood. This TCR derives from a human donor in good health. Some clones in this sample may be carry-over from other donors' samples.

The CDR3 loop reads CASAAGGPNTGELFF. V usage is TRBV27 and J usage is TRBJ2-2; TCRdb picks TRBD1, but there is no DNA to check that call. Germline values: CDR1 MNHEY, CDR2 SMNVEV (reference sequence). The CDR3 is 15 amino acids.